This T cell receptor beta chain was retrieved from a study of cytomegalovirus exposure and HLA in healthy donors. The germline V gene has CDR1 KGHSH and CDR2 LQKENI. The V end lost 5 bases, the J end lost 0 bases, and 5 bases lay between the germline ends. The CDR3 loop spans 14 amino acids. PCR amplification relied on 60 Vbeta primers (plus 13 Jbeta primers). Libraries were prepared by immunoSEQ multiplex PCR; TCRdb keeps only in-frame clonotypes and omits some of them. Found here are roughly 100,000 clones, approximately 70% of them singletons; the top ten hold around 16%. The specimen was PBMCs. This TCR derives from a woman in her fifties or sixties in good health and CMV-seropositive. The chain recombines TRBV18 with TRBJ2-6; no firm D call. DNA for the CDR3: TGTGCCAGCTCAACAGCCTCTGGGGCCAACGTCCTGACTTTC. It translates to CASSTASGANVLTF. Combining the CDR3 with reference TRBV18 and TRBJ2-6 gives the whole variable domain NAGVMQNPRHLVRRRGQEARLRCSPMKGHSHVYWYRQLPEEGLKFMVYLQKENIIDESGMPKERFSAEFPKEGPSILRIQQVVRGDSAAYFCASSTASGANVLTFGAGSRLTVL.